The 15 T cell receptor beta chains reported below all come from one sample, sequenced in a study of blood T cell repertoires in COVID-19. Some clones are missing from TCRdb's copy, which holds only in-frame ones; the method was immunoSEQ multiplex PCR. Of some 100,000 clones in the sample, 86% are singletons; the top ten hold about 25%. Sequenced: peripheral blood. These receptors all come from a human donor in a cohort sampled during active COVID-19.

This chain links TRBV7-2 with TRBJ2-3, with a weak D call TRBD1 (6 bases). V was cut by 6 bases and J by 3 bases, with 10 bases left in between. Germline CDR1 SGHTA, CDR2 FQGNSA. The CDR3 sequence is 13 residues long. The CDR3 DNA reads TGTGCCAGCAGGGACGACAGGACAGATACGCAGTATTTT. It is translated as CASRDDRTDTQYF.

In DNA, the CDR3 is TGTGCTAGTGGTTGGGGCGGACAACACACAGATACGCAGTATTTT. This encodes CASGWGGQHTDTQYF. J is TRBJ2-3 and V is TRBV12-5, with a weak D call TRBD1 (5 bases). V was clipped by 4 bases and J by 2 bases, with 13 bases between them. The CDR3 extends over 15 amino acids. Germline CDR1 reads LGHNT; CDR2 reads FRNRAP. Full variable domain (outside the CDR3, taken from reference TRBV12-5 and TRBJ2-3): DARVTQTPRHKVTEMGQEVTMRCQPILGHNTVFWYRQTMMQGLELLAYFRNRAPLDDSGMPKDRFSAEMPDATLATLKIQPSEPRDSAVYFCASGWGGQHTDTQYFGPGTRLTVL.

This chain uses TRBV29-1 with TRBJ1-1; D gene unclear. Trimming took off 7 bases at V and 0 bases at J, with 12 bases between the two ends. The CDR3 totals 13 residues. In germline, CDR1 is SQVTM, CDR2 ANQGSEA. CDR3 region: CSGERGMNTEAFF. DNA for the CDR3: TGCAGCGGAGAAAGAGGAATGAACACTGAAGCTTTCTTT.

CDR3 in DNA: TGTGCCATCGGGAGCGGGCCTTACACAGATACGCAGTATTTT. The encoded protein is CAIGSGPYTDTQYF. The chain is built from TRBV10-3 and TRBJ2-3; D perhaps matches TRBD2 (6 bases). The CDR3 is 14 amino acids. Trimming removed 8 bases from V and 2 bases from J, with 14 bases in between. Germline V gene data show CDR1 as ENHRY and CDR2 as SYGVKD.

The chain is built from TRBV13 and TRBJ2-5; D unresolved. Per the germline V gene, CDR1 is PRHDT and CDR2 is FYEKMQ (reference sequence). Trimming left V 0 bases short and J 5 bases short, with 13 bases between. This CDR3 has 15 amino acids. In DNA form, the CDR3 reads TGTGCCAGCAGCTTAGGCTTACAAGTTGGCGAGACCCAGTACTTC. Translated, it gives CASSLGLQVGETQYF.

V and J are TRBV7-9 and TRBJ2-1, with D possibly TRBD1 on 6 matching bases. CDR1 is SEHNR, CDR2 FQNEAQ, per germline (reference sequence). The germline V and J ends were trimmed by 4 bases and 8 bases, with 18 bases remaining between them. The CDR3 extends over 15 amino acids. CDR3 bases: TGTGCCAGCAGCTCCAACAGGGTTAAATTCGATGAGCAGTTCTTC. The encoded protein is CASSSNRVKFDEQFF.

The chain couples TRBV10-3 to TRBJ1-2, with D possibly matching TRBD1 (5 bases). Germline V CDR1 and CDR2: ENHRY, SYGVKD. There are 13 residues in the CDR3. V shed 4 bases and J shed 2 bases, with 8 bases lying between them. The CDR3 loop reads CAISAPGNYGYTF. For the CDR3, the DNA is TGTGCCATCAGTGCCCCAGGGAACTATGGCTACACCTTC.

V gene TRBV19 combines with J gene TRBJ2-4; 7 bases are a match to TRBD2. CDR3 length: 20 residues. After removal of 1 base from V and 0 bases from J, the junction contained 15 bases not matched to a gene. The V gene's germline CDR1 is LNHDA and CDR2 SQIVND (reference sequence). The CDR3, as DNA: TGTGCCAGTAGTATAGTAGGCGGGACGGTCGCGGGAGTAGCCAAAAACATTCAGTACTTC. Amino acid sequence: CASSIVGGTVAGVAKNIQYF. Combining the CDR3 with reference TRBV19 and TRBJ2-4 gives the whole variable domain DGGITQSPKYLFRKEGQNVTLSCEQNLNHDAMYWYRQDPGQGLRLIYYSQIVNDFQKGDIAEGYSVSREKKESFPLTVTSAQKNPTAFYLCASSIVGGTVAGVAKNIQYFGAGTRLSVL.

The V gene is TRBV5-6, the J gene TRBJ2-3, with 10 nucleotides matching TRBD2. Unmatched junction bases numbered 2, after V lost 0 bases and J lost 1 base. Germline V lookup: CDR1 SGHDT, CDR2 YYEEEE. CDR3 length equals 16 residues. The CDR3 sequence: CASSLVLAGGTDTQYF. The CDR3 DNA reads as TGTGCCAGCAGCTTGGTTCTAGCGGGGGGCACAGATACGCAGTATTTT.

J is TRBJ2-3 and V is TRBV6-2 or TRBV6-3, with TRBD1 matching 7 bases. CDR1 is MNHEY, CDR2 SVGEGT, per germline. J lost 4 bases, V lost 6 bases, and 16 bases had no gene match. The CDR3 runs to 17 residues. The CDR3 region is CASSLGVRGLLSDTQYF. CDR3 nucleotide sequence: TGTGCCAGCAGCCTCGGGGTGAGGGGGCTTCTGTCAGATACGCAGTATTTT.

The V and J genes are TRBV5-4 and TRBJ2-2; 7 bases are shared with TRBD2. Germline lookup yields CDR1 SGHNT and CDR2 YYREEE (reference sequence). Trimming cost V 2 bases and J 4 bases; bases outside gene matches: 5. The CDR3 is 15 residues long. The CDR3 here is CASSFAGDFTGELFF. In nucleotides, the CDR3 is TGTGCCAGCAGCTTCGCGGGAGACTTCACCGGGGAGCTGTTTTTT. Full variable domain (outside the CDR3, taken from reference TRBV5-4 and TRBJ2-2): ETGVTQSPTHLIKTRGQQVTLRCSSQSGHNTVSWYQQALGQGPQFIFQYYREEENGRGNFPPRFSGLQFPNYSSELNVNALELDDSALYLCASSFAGDFTGELFFGEGSRLTVL.

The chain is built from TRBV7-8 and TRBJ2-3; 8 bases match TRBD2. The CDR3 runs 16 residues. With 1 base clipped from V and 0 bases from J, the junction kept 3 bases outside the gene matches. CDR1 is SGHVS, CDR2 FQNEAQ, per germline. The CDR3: CASSLVAGGSTDTQYF. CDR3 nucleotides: TGTGCCAGCAGCTTAGTCGCGGGAGGCAGCACAGATACGCAGTATTTT.

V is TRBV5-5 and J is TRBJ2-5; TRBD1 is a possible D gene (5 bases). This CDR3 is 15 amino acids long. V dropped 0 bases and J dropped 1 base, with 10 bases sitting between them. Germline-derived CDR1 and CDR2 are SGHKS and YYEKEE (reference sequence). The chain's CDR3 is CASSLEGMGQETQYF. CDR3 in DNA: TGTGCCAGCAGCTTGGAGGGGATGGGCCAAGAGACCCAGTACTTC.

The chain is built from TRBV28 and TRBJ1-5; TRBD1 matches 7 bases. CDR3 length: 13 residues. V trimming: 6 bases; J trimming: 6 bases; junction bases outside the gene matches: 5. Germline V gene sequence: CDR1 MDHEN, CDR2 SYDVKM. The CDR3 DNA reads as TGTGCCAGCAGACCCAGGGGGGCTCAGCCCCAGCATTTT. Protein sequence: CASRPRGAQPQHF.

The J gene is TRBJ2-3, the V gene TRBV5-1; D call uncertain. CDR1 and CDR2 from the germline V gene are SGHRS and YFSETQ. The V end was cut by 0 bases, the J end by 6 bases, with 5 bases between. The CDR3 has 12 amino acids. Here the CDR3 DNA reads TGCGCCAGCAGCTTGGTTTCGGATACGCAGTATTTT. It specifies CASSLVSDTQYF.